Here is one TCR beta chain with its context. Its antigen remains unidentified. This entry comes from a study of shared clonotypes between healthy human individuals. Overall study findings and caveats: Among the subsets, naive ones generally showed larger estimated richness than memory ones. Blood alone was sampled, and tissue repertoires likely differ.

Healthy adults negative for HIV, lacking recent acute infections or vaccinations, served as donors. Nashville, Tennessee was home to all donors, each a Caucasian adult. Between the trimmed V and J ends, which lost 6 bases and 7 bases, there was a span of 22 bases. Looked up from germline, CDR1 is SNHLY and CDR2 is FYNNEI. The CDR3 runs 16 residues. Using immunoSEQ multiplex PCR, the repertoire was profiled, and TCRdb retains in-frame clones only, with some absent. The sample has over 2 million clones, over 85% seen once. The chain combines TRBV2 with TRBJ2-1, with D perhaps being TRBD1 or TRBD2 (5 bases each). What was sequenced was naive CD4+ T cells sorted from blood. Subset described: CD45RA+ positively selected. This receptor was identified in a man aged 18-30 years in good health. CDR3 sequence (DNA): TGTGCCAGCAGGAAGTCGGGGCTAGGCACCATGAATGAGCAGTTCTTC. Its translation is CASRKSGLGTMNEQFF.